Sequencing of this T cell receptor beta chain was carried out in a study of a mutant IDH1 vaccine in newly diagnosed glioma. Study details: Vaccination followed radiotherapy alone by 4-6 weeks, or accompanied temozolomide cycles.

This CDR3 region has 11 residues. The germline V gene has CDR1 SGHDT and CDR2 YYEEEE. V lost 3 bases and J 12 bases, leaving 10 bases between the germline ends. About this clone itself: Its antigen is still unknown.

Only in-frame clones appear in the TCRdb table, and some are missing; sequencing was by immunoSEQ multiplex PCR. The data hold under 65,000 clones, with around 80% observed a single time. Time point specified: week 11, during vaccination. Each dose delivered 300 ug of mutant IDH1 20-mer peptide subcutaneously with imiquimod. The sequences come from PBMCs, collected from a glioma patient whose treatment included an IDH1 peptide vaccine. V and J are TRBV5-6 and TRBJ2-1, with D possibly being TRBD2 (5 bases). The receptor was isolated from a middle-aged man with glioma. CDR3 bases: TGTGCCAGCAGCTCGGCCGGACTGCAGTTCTTC. It encodes CASSSAGLQFF.